This passage covers 13 T cell receptor beta chains from one sample sequenced in a study of T cell repertoires in cytomegalovirus infection. MiXCR, applied by TCRdb to the reads, yields one record per CDR3 protein. The table lists some 300,000 distinct CDR3 sequences, 15% to 20% of them singletons. The sequencing sample was made of PBMCs. The receptors originated from a human donor in good health (CMV status not recorded). Some clones in this sample may be carry-over from other donors' samples.

There are a few counts of this clonotype. This chain connects TRBV3-1 to TRBJ2-1, with unresolved D. V lost 4 bases and J 10 bases, leaving 17 bases between the germline ends. The CDR3 extends over 14 amino acids. Germline lookup yields CDR1 LGHDT and CDR2 YNNKEL (reference sequence). CDR3 DNA sequence: TGTGCCAGCAGCCGATCAGGCCCTTTCGGCGAGCAGTTCTTC. Translating it yields CASSRSGPFGEQFF.

J is TRBJ2-7 and V is TRBV20-1; no firm D call. Germline lookup yields CDR1 DFQATT and CDR2 SNEGSKA (reference sequence). The CDR3 runs to 12 residues. V gave up 3 bases and J gave up 0 bases, with 6 bases separating them. For the CDR3, the DNA is TGCAGTGCTAGCGCCGTCTCCTACGAGCAGTACTTC. Protein product: CSASAVSYEQYF.

This clonotype was counted between two and nine times. The rearrangement links TRBV20-1 to TRBJ2-3, with TRBD1 matching over 7 bases. V shed 6 bases, J shed 6 bases, and the junction held 12 bases outside the gene matches. This CDR3 has 14 residues. Germline assignment: CDR1 DFQATT and CDR2 SNEGSKA (reference sequence). CDR3 DNA sequence: TGCAGTGCCGGGGTTGTGACAGGGCCGGATACGCAGTATTTT. This translates into CSAGVVTGPDTQYF.

The table lists this clonotype with many counts. The J gene is TRBJ1-2, the V gene TRBV4-1, with a tentative D call TRBD1 (5 bases). This CDR3 region has 15 residues. Trimming removed 4 bases from V and 4 bases from J, with 16 bases in between. From germline, CDR1 is MGHRA and CDR2 YSYEKL. CDR3 sequence: CASSRTLSGSYGYTF. DNA of the CDR3: TGCGCCAGCAGCCGGACTCTCTCAGGGAGCTATGGCTACACCTTC.

In its sample, this clonotype was seen many times. This sequence joins TRBV7-9 and TRBJ1-2; D is uncertain. The V end lost 3 bases, the J end lost 8 bases, and 7 bases lay between the germline ends. The germline V gene has CDR1 SEHNR and CDR2 FQNEAQ (reference sequence). The CDR3 contains 11 residues. Written as DNA, the CDR3 is TGTGCCAGCAGCTTCGTCGGAGGCTACACCTTC. Its translation is CASSFVGGYTF. Drawing the rest from reference TRBV7-9 and TRBJ1-2, the complete variable domain is DTGVSQNPRHKITKRGQNVTFRCDPISEHNRLYWYRQTLGQGPEFLTYFQNEAQLEKSRLLSDRFSAERPKGSFSTLEIQRTEQGDSAMYLCASSFVGGYTFGSGTRLTVV.

This clonotype appeared many times. The chain is built from TRBV6-2 or TRBV6-3 and TRBJ1-1; D gene ambiguous. Germline-derived CDR1 and CDR2 are MNHEY and SVGEGT. The germline V and J ends were trimmed by 6 bases and 2 bases, with 13 bases remaining between them. The length of the CDR3 is 14 residues. The CDR3 sequence: CASRERPVNTEAFF. The CDR3 DNA follows: TGTGCCAGCAGAGAACGGCCGGTAAACACTGAAGCTTTCTTT.

This clonotype was picked up many times. The V call is TRBV7-2, the J call TRBJ2-3; maybe TRBD2 (6 bases). The ends were cut back, 5 bases at V and 4 bases at J, with 16 bases in the middle. The length of the CDR3 is 15 residues. The germline V gene encodes CDR1 SGHTA and CDR2 FQGNSA. CDR3 sequence (DNA): TGTGCCAGCAGCGCGAACTTACCGGGGGCAGATACGCAGTATTTT. This codes for CASSANLPGADTQYF.

This clonotype showed up many times. The chain joins TRBV28 to TRBJ2-3; 7 bases agree with TRBD1. Germline CDR1 reads MDHEN; CDR2 reads SYDVKM. The CDR3 runs to 15 residues. With 6 bases clipped from V and 0 bases from J, the junction kept 6 bases outside the gene matches. The CDR3 DNA follows: TGTGCCAGCAGCACACAGGGGCGCAGCACAGATACGCAGTATTTT. It translates to CASSTQGRSTDTQYF.

This rearrangement joins TRBV5-4 to TRBJ2-4; no clear D gene. The CDR3 is 18 residues long. Trimming removed 2 bases from V and 0 bases from J, with 18 bases in between. Germline V gene sequence: CDR1 SGHNT, CDR2 YYREEE (reference sequence). The CDR3 region is CASSFEGPSALAKNIQYF. DNA of the CDR3: TGTGCCAGCAGCTTCGAAGGACCTTCGGCCCTAGCCAAAAACATTCAGTACTTC.

This clonotype has at least ten counts. This chain links TRBV10-3 with TRBJ1-1; TRBD1 aligns across 8 bases. The CDR3 runs 14 residues. The junction had 4 bases not matched to a gene; V was cut back by 7 bases and J by 0 bases. CDR1 is ENHRY and CDR2 is SYGVKD in the germline V gene. CDR3 sequence: CAIKGTGLNTEAFF. The CDR3 DNA is TGTGCCATCAAGGGGACAGGCCTGAACACTGAAGCTTTCTTT.

This clonotype showed up many times. The V gene is TRBV7-2, the J gene TRBJ2-2, with D possibly being TRBD1 (6 bases). Germline loops: CDR1 SGHTA, CDR2 FQGNSA. This CDR3 has 13 residues. Trimming pared 5 bases from V and 6 bases from J, leaving 10 bases between. The CDR3 DNA reads as TGTGCCAGCAGCCCTCAGGGGCCCGGGGAGCTGTTTTTT. Translating gives CASSPQGPGELFF.

The chain uses TRBV7-2 and TRBJ2-7; D is undetermined. The CDR3 contains 14 residues. CDR1 SGHTA and CDR2 FQGNSA come from the germline V gene. The ends were cut back, 1 base at V and 0 bases at J, with 7 bases in the middle. CDR3 bases: TGTGCCAGCAGCTTAGATGCAGCCTCCTACGAGCAGTACTTC. It yields the protein CASSLDAASYEQYF.

This clonotype was found a few times. The rearrangement uses TRBV28 and TRBJ2-7; 7 bases are a match to TRBD2. CDR1 and CDR2 from the germline V gene are MDHEN and SYDVKM. The trim removed 4 bases at V and 3 bases at J, leaving 12 bases unmatched. This CDR3 is built from 16 residues. Here the CDR3 reads CASSSSGGRLLYEQYF. CDR3 bases: TGTGCCAGCAGTTCATCGGGGGGACGCTTACTCTACGAGCAGTACTTC.